Listed here are 23 T cell receptor beta chains from one sample, sequenced in a study of blood T cell repertoires in COVID-19 (dated by TCRdb to about 2020). Library preparation employed the immunoSEQ multiplex PCR assay. TCRdb limited this immuneACCESS table to in-frame rearrangements with V and J called. A share of clones is missing; checked studies link under half to unresolved V genes, and the rest is unexplained. Here the sample has about 35,000 clones; about 82% occur a single time. Over 8% of the sample is taken by the ten largest. Sequencing input: peripheral blood. The receptors were gathered from a man aged 55 to 70 in a cohort sampled during active COVID-19.

This chain joins TRBV7-9 and TRBJ2-7; weak D call: TRBD2 (5 bases). The CDR3 runs 14 residues. Germline assignment: CDR1 SEHNR and CDR2 FQNEAQ (reference sequence). V was clipped by 1 base and J by 0 bases, with 7 bases between them. For the CDR3, the DNA is TGTGCCAGCAGCTTAGACGGACTCTCCTACGAGCAGTACTTC. Amino acids: CASSLDGLSYEQYF. Looking up the rest from reference TRBV7-9 and TRBJ2-7 gives the full variable domain: DTGVSQNPRHKITKRGQNVTFRCDPISEHNRLYWYRQTLGQGPEFLTYFQNEAQLEKSRLLSDRFSAERPKGSFSTLEIQRTEQGDSAMYLCASSLDGLSYEQYFGPGTRLTVT.

The chain employs TRBV23-1 and TRBJ2-6; weak D call: TRBD1 (5 bases). TRBV23-1 is annotated as an ORF whose role is uncertain. The CDR3 totals 14 residues. V lost 8 bases and J 0 bases, leaving 8 bases between the germline ends. CDR3 region: CASYTGSGANVLTF. The CDR3 DNA follows: TGCGCCAGCTATACAGGCTCTGGGGCCAACGTCCTGACTTTC.

V usage is TRBV18 and J usage is TRBJ2-1; 16 nucleotides align to TRBD2. The CDR3 consists of 17 residues. J was trimmed by 8 bases and V by 0 bases; bases with no gene match: 4. Germline V gene sequence: CDR1 KGHSH, CDR2 LQKENI. CDR3 loop: CASSPPGTSGRAYEQFF. The CDR3 region has the DNA TGTGCCAGCTCACCACCCGGGACTAGCGGGAGGGCCTATGAGCAGTTCTTC.

V is TRBV6-4 and J is TRBJ2-1; TRBD2 matches 9 bases. The CDR3 has 15 amino acids. Germline assignment: CDR1 MRHNA and CDR2 SNTAGT. V was pared by 0 bases and J by 6 bases, with 3 bases of the junction left unmatched. The CDR3 nucleotides read TGTGCCAGCAGTGACTCTAGCGGGAGCGCCAATGAGCAGTTCTTC. It translates to CASSDSSGSANEQFF.

The chain is built from TRBV15 and TRBJ2-1, with 16 bases fitting TRBD2. Germline values: CDR1 LNHNV, CDR2 YYDKDF (reference sequence). This CDR3 is 19 amino acids long. V lost 1 base and J lost 6; bases outside the gene matches: 9. CDR3 bases: TGTGCCACCAGCAGAGCGGGACAGGGGACTAGCGGGAGGGGCAATGAGCAGTTCTTC. It specifies CATSRAGQGTSGRGNEQFF.

This clone occurred many times. V is TRBV14 and J is TRBJ2-3; 8 positions agree with TRBD2. The CDR3 loop spans 16 amino acids. J was trimmed by 0 bases and V by 6 bases; bases with no gene match: 8. Germline loops: CDR1 SGHDN, CDR2 FVKESK. In DNA form, the CDR3 reads TGTGCCAGCAGTCTCTCTAGCGGGTTTAGCACAGATACGCAGTATTTT. Encoded protein: CASSLSSGFSTDTQYF. Full variable domain (outside the CDR3, taken from reference TRBV14 and TRBJ2-3): EAGVTQFPSHSVIEKGQTVTLRCDPISGHDNLYWYRRVMGKEIKFLLHFVKESKQDESGMPNNRFLAERTGGTYSTLKVQPAELEDSGVYFCASSLSSGFSTDTQYFGPGTRLTVL.

A few counts support this clone. V is TRBV19 and J is TRBJ1-2; no clear D gene. This CDR3 has 12 residues. The V and J ends lost 11 bases and 2 bases respectively, with 12 bases between them. Germline values: CDR1 LNHDA, CDR2 SQIVND (reference sequence). CDR3 in DNA: TGTGCCTCCTGCCCGGGAAACTATGGCTACACCTTC. Translation gives CASCPGNYGYTF. Full variable domain (missing parts from reference TRBV19 and TRBJ1-2): DGGITQSPKYLFRKEGQNVTLSCEQNLNHDAMYWYRQDPGQGLRLIYYSQIVNDFQKGDIAEGYSVSREKKESFPLTVTSAQKNPTAFYLCASCPGNYGYTFGSGTRLTVV.

This rearrangement joins TRBV27 to TRBJ2-2; 10 bases align to TRBD2. Germline assignment: CDR1 MNHEY and CDR2 SMNVEV (reference sequence). The ends lost 3 bases at V and 5 bases at J; junction bases unmatched: 6. This CDR3 spans 16 amino acids. In nucleotides, the CDR3 is TGTGCCAGCAGTTTGGCTAGCGGGAGTCTAACCGGGGAGCTGTTTTTT. Translation gives CASSLASGSLTGELFF.

V gene TRBV9 combines with J gene TRBJ1-1; 7 bases are shared with TRBD1. V lost 0 bases and J lost 6; bases outside the gene matches: 8. This CDR3 region has 15 residues. Germline V gives CDR1 SGDLS, CDR2 YYNGEE. The CDR3 region has the DNA TGTGCCAGCAGCGTAGGGACGACCGGGACAGCTGAAGCTTTCTTT. It is translated as CASSVGTTGTAEAFF.

The CDR3 protein is CASGTDYEQYF. In DNA form, the CDR3 reads TGTGCCAGCGGGACAGACTACGAGCAGTACTTC. The rearrangement uses TRBV6-5 and TRBJ2-7; 7 nucleotides agree with TRBD1. From germline, CDR1 is MNHEY and CDR2 SVGAGI. V gave up 8 bases and J gave up 3 bases; unmatched junction bases: 1. The CDR3 has 11 residues.

V is TRBV6-5 and J is TRBJ1-1; TRBD1 is a possible D gene (5 bases). V was pared by 6 bases and J by 3 bases, with 14 bases between. This CDR3 region has 14 residues. Germline V gene lookup returns CDR1 MNHEY and CDR2 SVGAGI. This CDR3 reads CASSHGGVDTEAFF. The CDR3 nucleotides are TGTGCCAGCAGCCACGGGGGGGTGGACACTGAAGCTTTCTTT.

This clone was recorded a few times. V and J are TRBV2 and TRBJ1-1; TRBD1 agrees at 8 bases. Per the germline V gene, CDR1 is SNHLY and CDR2 is FYNNEI. This CDR3 is 15 amino acids long. V shed 3 bases and J 10 bases; nucleotides not matched to a gene: 13. The CDR3 here is CASSEGWDRYSGAFF. CDR3 in DNA: TGTGCCAGCAGTGAGGGTTGGGACAGGTATTCTGGAGCTTTCTTT.

This chain uses TRBV2 with TRBJ1-1; D not certain. This CDR3 has 13 amino acids. The germline CDR1 and CDR2 sequences are SNHLY and FYNNEI. V was pared by 8 bases and J by 0 bases, with 10 bases between. CDR3 sequence reads: CASFSGLNTEAFF. The CDR3 DNA reads TGTGCCAGCTTCTCGGGTTTGAACACTGAAGCTTTCTTT.

V is TRBV6-5 and J is TRBJ1-4; possible D gene TRBD1, 6 bases. Germline CDR1 reads MNHEY; CDR2 reads SVGAGI. CDR3 length: 14 amino acids. V lost 6 bases to trimming and J lost 5 bases, with 13 bases between them. CDR3 coding DNA: TGTGCCAGCAGACTACAGGGCGGGAATGAAAAACTGTTTTTT. Protein product: CASRLQGGNEKLFF.

The V call is TRBV30, the J call TRBJ1-4; 7 bases match TRBD1. Germline V gives CDR1 GTSNPN, CDR2 SVGIG (reference sequence). The CDR3 runs to 15 residues. Germline trimming cut 2 bases from V and 2 bases from J; bases unmatched to any gene: 5. For the CDR3, the DNA is TGTGCCTGGAGTCCCACAGGGGTCACTAATGAAAAACTGTTTTTT. It encodes CAWSPTGVTNEKLFF.

V is TRBV11-3 and J is TRBJ2-3; possible D gene TRBD1, 6 bases. V lost 5 bases and J lost 5, with 11 bases in between. The CDR3 extends over 13 amino acids. Germline assignment: CDR1 SGHNT and CDR2 YENEEA. As DNA, the CDR3 is TGTGCCAGCAGCAAGACAGGACTAGATACGCAGTATTTT. Its translation: CASSKTGLDTQYF.

The chain carries TRBV5-4 and TRBJ2-1; 8 bases match TRBD1. Trimming took 4 bases from V and 9 from J; bases not matched to a gene: 9. Germline assignment: CDR1 SGHNT and CDR2 YYREEE (reference sequence). The CDR3 consists of 14 residues. The CDR3 here is CASSPRQGPGEQFF. The CDR3 nucleotides read TGTGCCAGCAGCCCGAGACAGGGGCCGGGTGAGCAGTTCTTC.

The chain employs TRBV19 and TRBJ1-3, with D possibly TRBD1 on 5 matching bases. Germline V gene lookup returns CDR1 LNHDA and CDR2 SQIVND (reference sequence). V was trimmed by 10 bases and J by 0 bases, leaving 10 bases between them. The CDR3 consists of 13 residues. This chain's CDR3 is CAITGDSGNTIYF. The CDR3 DNA follows: TGTGCCATAACAGGAGACTCTGGAAACACCATATATTTT. Based on the CDR3 plus reference TRBV19 and TRBJ1-3, the full variable domain is DGGITQSPKYLFRKEGQNVTLSCEQNLNHDAMYWYRQDPGQGLRLIYYSQIVNDFQKGDIAEGYSVSREKKESFPLTVTSAQKNPTAFYLCAITGDSGNTIYFGEGSWLTVV.

The J gene is TRBJ2-6, the V gene TRBV19; D may be TRBD1 (6 bases). The CDR3 has 19 residues. The V and J ends lost 1 base and 0 bases respectively, with 16 bases between them. The germline V gene encodes CDR1 LNHDA and CDR2 SQIVND (reference sequence). CDR3: CASSIARGTASSGANVLTF. As DNA, the CDR3 is TGTGCCAGTAGTATAGCCAGGGGAACGGCGAGCTCTGGGGCCAACGTCCTGACTTTC.

This clone occurred many times. This CDR3 is CSAAGDNEQFF. CDR3 DNA sequence: TGCAGTGCGGCGGGCGACAATGAGCAGTTCTTC. This sequence joins TRBV20-1 and TRBJ2-1, with a tentative D call TRBD2 (5 bases). V was cut by 6 bases and J by 5 bases, with 8 bases left in between. The CDR3 length is 11 residues. Germline V gene sequence: CDR1 DFQATT, CDR2 SNEGSKA (reference sequence).

This clone appeared once. V gene TRBV11-3 combines with J gene TRBJ1-6; the match to TRBD1 covers 9 bases. The CDR3 length is 16 residues. The germline V gene encodes CDR1 SGHNT and CDR2 YENEEA. J gave up 7 bases and V 5 bases, and 9 bases lay outside the gene matches. The CDR3 region is CASSIKDRGPNSPLHF. The CDR3 DNA follows: TGTGCCAGCAGCATCAAGGACAGGGGCCCCAATTCACCCCTCCACTTT.

The chain couples TRBV6-5 to TRBJ1-5; D perhaps matches TRBD1 (6 bases). Trimming took off 10 bases at V and 3 bases at J, with 19 bases between the two ends. CDR3 length: 15 residues. CDR1 and CDR2 (germline): MNHEY, SVGAGI. The CDR3 nucleotides read TGTGCCACCTCCCCCCCCGGACAGTTCAATCAGCCCCAGCATTTT. It translates to CATSPPGQFNQPQHF.

The chain joins TRBV6-5 to TRBJ1-5, with 7 bases identical to TRBD1. The V gene's germline CDR1 is MNHEY and CDR2 SVGAGI. J lost 7 bases, V lost 5 bases, and 8 bases had no gene match. This CDR3 contains 14 residues. DNA for the CDR3: TGTGCCAGCAGTCATACAGGGGATGGCCAGCCCCAGCATTTT. It codes for CASSHTGDGQPQHF.